These 17 T cell receptor beta chains came from one sample sequenced in a study of PD-L1 blockade in urothelial cancer (TCRdb year 2017). Library method: the immunoSEQ multiplex PCR assay. The table was pulled from immuneACCESS by TCRdb, which kept in-frame rearrangements only. Such tables lose some clones; where checked, under half of the loss comes from unresolved V genes, and the rest has no known cause. The sample contains more than 45,000 clones, 65% to 85% of them found a single time. In total, the top ten clones hold 8.8% of the sample. The time point label corresponds to: peripheral blood 6 weeks after treatment start. Sample: PBMCs, taken around atezolizumab (anti-PD-L1) treatment. The receptor set was obtained from a man in his 70s with urothelial cancer.

The V and J genes are TRBV5-1 and TRBJ2-7; 7 nucleotides match TRBD2. The V gene end was trimmed by 2 bases and the J gene end by 1 base; junction bases not matched to a gene: 6. CDR1 and CDR2 from the germline V gene are SGHRS and YFSETQ. CDR3 length equals 15 residues. The CDR3 loop is CASSFLAGESYEQYF. The CDR3 DNA follows: TGCGCCAGCAGCTTTCTGGCGGGAGAGTCCTACGAGCAGTACTTC.

V and J are TRBV30 and TRBJ1-5, with D tentatively TRBD1 (6 bases). The CDR3 consists of 14 residues. CDR1 and CDR2 from the germline V gene are GTSNPN and SVGIG (reference sequence). V dropped 0 bases and J dropped 9 bases, with 15 bases sitting between them. The CDR3 coding sequence is TGTGCCTGGAGTGTAACGACAGGCACATCGCCCCAGCATTTT. Its protein product is CAWSVTTGTSPQHF. The variable domain in full, with the rest retrieved from reference TRBV30 and TRBJ1-5, is SQTIHQWPATLVQPVGSPLSLECTVEGTSNPNLYWYRQAAGRGLQLLFYSVGIGQISSEVPQNLSASRPQDRQFILSSKKLLLSDSGFYLCAWSVTTGTSPQHFGDGTRLSIL.

This chain connects TRBV5-6 to TRBJ1-4, with unresolved D. The ends were cut back, 2 bases at V and 6 bases at J, with 14 bases in the middle. The CDR3 spans 15 residues. CDR1 SGHDT and CDR2 YYEEEE come from the germline V gene. In nucleotides, the CDR3 is TGTGCCAGCAGCTTCTCGGGATATCGGTATGAAAAACTGTTTTTT. It specifies CASSFSGYRYEKLFF.

V is TRBV7-3 and J is TRBJ2-1; TRBD2 aligns across 10 bases. CDR3 size: 17 residues. Germline loops: CDR1 SGHTA, CDR2 FQGTGA. Trimming took 2 bases from V and 9 from J; bases not matched to a gene: 13. The CDR3 region has the DNA TGTGCCAGCAGCTTAGTTCCTCTAGCGGGAGTGGCGGTTGAGCAGTTCTTC. This codes for CASSLVPLAGVAVEQFF.

This chain links TRBV27 with TRBJ2-1, with 7 bases identical to TRBD2. Trimming took 1 base from V and 1 from J; bases not matched to a gene: 7. The CDR3 is 17 residues long. CDR1 and CDR2 (germline): MNHEY, SMNVEV (reference sequence). CDR3 loop: CASSLLGGGRSYNEQFF. The CDR3 DNA sequence: TGTGCCAGCAGTTTATTGGGGGGAGGGAGATCCTACAATGAGCAGTTCTTC.

The chain recombines TRBV25-1 with TRBJ2-1, with 10 nucleotides matching TRBD2. Germline trimming cut 3 bases from V and 3 bases from J; bases unmatched to any gene: 5. The CDR3 has 16 residues. Germline lookup yields CDR1 MGHDK and CDR2 SYGVNS. The chain's CDR3 is CASSDLTSGNYNEQFF. Written as DNA, the CDR3 is TGTGCCAGCAGTGACCTTACTAGCGGGAACTACAATGAGCAGTTCTTC.

The rearrangement joins TRBV6-5 to TRBJ1-1, with 10 bases fitting TRBD1. The CDR3 length is 16 residues. The J segment lost 3 bases and the V segment lost 0 bases, leaving 4 bases of the junction unmatched. Germline V CDR1 and CDR2: MNHEY, SVGAGI. The DNA of the CDR3 is TGTGCCAGCAGTTACTCGACAGGGGGCGCGGACACTGAAGCTTTCTTT. This sequence encodes CASSYSTGGADTEAFF.

This sequence joins TRBV28 and TRBJ2-3, with a possible D match to TRBD1 (6 bases). V lost 2 bases, J lost 8 bases, and 20 bases lay in between. CDR1 and CDR2 from the germline V gene are MDHEN and SYDVKM. This CDR3 is 16 amino acids long. CDR3 in DNA: TGTGCCAGCAGTTTAACGGACGGCAGGGGAAAGGGTACGCAGTATTTT. Translation: CASSLTDGRGKGTQYF.

The chain employs TRBV7-9 and TRBJ2-5; 12 positions agree with TRBD1. V lost 4 bases to trimming and J lost 2 bases; unmatched junction nucleotides: 8. The CDR3 covers 17 residues. In germline, CDR1 is SEHNR, CDR2 FQNEAQ (reference sequence). DNA for the CDR3: TGTGCCAGCAGCTCCGGGACAGGGGGCCCCCTACAAGAGACCCAGTACTTC. As protein: CASSSGTGGPLQETQYF. Together with reference TRBV7-9 and TRBJ2-5, the CDR3 gives the full variable domain: DTGVSQNPRHKITKRGQNVTFRCDPISEHNRLYWYRQTLGQGPEFLTYFQNEAQLEKSRLLSDRFSAERPKGSFSTLEIQRTEQGDSAMYLCASSSGTGGPLQETQYFGPGTRLLVL.

This clone was counted only a few times. This rearrangement joins TRBV5-1 to TRBJ1-1; perhaps TRBD1 as D (5 bases). Germline CDR1 and CDR2: SGHRS and YFSETQ. V gave up 4 bases and J gave up 6 bases, with 25 bases separating them. This CDR3 has 17 residues. DNA for the CDR3: TGCGCCAGCAGCGTGTTCCCTCAGCCTCAGGGCCGCGCTGAAGCTTTCTTT. Translation: CASSVFPQPQGRAEAFF.

The chain links TRBV5-1 to TRBJ2-5; 8 nucleotides align to TRBD1. The junction had 5 bases not matched to a gene; V was cut back by 3 bases and J by 7 bases. This CDR3 comprises 13 residues. In germline, CDR1 is SGHRS, CDR2 YFSETQ. The CDR3 reads CASSSGQGGTQYF. The CDR3 DNA reads TGCGCCAGCAGCTCCGGACAGGGAGGGACCCAGTACTTC. The complete variable domain, with remaining parts taken from reference TRBV5-1 and TRBJ2-5, reads KAGVTQTPRYLIKTRGQQVTLSCSPISGHRSVSWYQQTPGQGLQFLFEYFSETQRNKGNFPGRFSGRQFSNSRSEMNVSTLELGDSALYLCASSSGQGGTQYFGPGTRLLVL.

The rearrangement joins TRBV5-1 to TRBJ2-1; 7 nucleotides match TRBD1. CDR1 is SGHRS, CDR2 YFSETQ, per germline. J gave up 4 bases and V 0 bases, and 4 bases lay outside the gene matches. The CDR3 consists of 15 residues. CDR3 residues: CASSLAGDRYNEQFF. CDR3 nucleotides: TGCGCCAGCAGCTTGGCCGGGGACAGATACAATGAGCAGTTCTTC.

Of note for this clone: A much larger clone is a single base away; this may be a read error. This rearrangement joins TRBV5-6 to TRBJ2-7, with 11 bases that match TRBD1. The CDR3 has 14 residues. With 2 bases clipped from V and 4 bases from J, the junction kept 2 bases outside the gene matches. Germline CDR1 reads SGHDT; CDR2 reads YYEEEE. The CDR3 protein is CASSLGTGGYEQYF. CDR3 DNA sequence: TGTGCCAGCAGCTTAGGGACAGGGGGATACGAGCAGTACTTC.

V gene TRBV5-5 combines with J gene TRBJ2-7; 10 positions match TRBD1. CDR3 length equals 15 residues. The germline V gene encodes CDR1 SGHKS and CDR2 YYEKEE (reference sequence). V lost 4 bases, J lost 0 bases, and 4 bases stayed unmatched. DNA of the CDR3: TGTGCCAGCAGCCTGGGACAGGGGCCCTCCTACGAGCAGTACTTC. This encodes CASSLGQGPSYEQYF.

The chain's CDR3 is CASSSSTRGGDTEAFF. Written as DNA, the CDR3 is TGTGCCAGCAGCTCATCGACGAGGGGAGGGGACACTGAAGCTTTCTTT. The chain recombines TRBV11-2 with TRBJ1-1; D possibly corresponds to TRBD1 (5 bases). The V gene lost 4 bases and the J gene lost 3 bases, with 18 bases spanning the gap. Germline-derived CDR1 and CDR2 are SGHAT and FQNNGV. CDR3 length equals 16 residues.

J is TRBJ2-7 and V is TRBV5-4; 8 bases are a match to TRBD1. V was clipped by 4 bases and J by 7 bases; unmatched bases: 7. CDR3 length equals 13 residues. Germline assignment: CDR1 SGHNT and CDR2 YYREEE (reference sequence). The CDR3: CASSAGQGREQYF. In DNA, the CDR3 is TGTGCCAGCAGCGCCGGACAGGGTCGGGAGCAGTACTTC.

The rearrangement uses TRBV4-1 and TRBJ2-1; 9 bases are shared with TRBD1. CDR1 is MGHRA and CDR2 is YSYEKL in the germline V gene. The CDR3 extends over 15 amino acids. V lost 0 bases, J lost 4 bases, and 1 base stayed unmatched. The CDR3: CASSQETGGYNEQFF. CDR3 in DNA: TGCGCCAGCAGCCAAGAGACAGGGGGTTACAATGAGCAGTTCTTC.